This TCR beta chain was captured by sequencing in a study of T cells expressing NK-cell markers (dated by TCRdb to about 2020). Concerning the study at large: TCR beta-chain repertoires were profiled in sorted CD3+CD56+NKG2C+, CD3+CD56+NKG2C- and CD3+CD56-NKG2C+ T-cell subsets from several donors. Seven of the eight sequenced donors were HCMV-seropositive and one was HCMV-seronegative. The eight sequenced donors were randomly selected healthy volunteers, three men and five women. Sequencing of the libraries produced 2 x 150 bp reads on Illumina HiSeq 2000/2500, MiSeq or NextSeq. General study outcomes and caveats: For six donors, the dominant CD3+CD56+NKG2C+ clonotypes were among the top 10 CD8+ clonotypes and accounted for roughly 1.0-8% of CD8+ T cells. Those dominant clonotypes were again the most abundant among CD3+CD56-NKG2C+ cells in a handful of donors, at about 28.3-60.1%. Whether the expanded NKG2C-expressing T cell clones were specific for HCMV antigens remained unclear.

On this clonotype itself: It lacks a known antigen.

A commercial ELISA kit detecting HCMV-specific IgG in serum was used to determine HCMV serostatus. Ficoll density gradient centrifugation was used to isolate peripheral blood mononuclear cells from blood. Instrument used: Illumina HiSeq 2000. TCR beta cDNA libraries were made by 5'RACE template switching that added a universal primer site and unique molecular identifiers. Priming for cDNA synthesis came from the TCR beta constant segment, and two successive PCR amplification steps followed. Processing in the source paper ran as follows. MIGEC was used to demultiplex reads and group the reads by UMI, and MiTCR was used to assemble and quantify clonotypes. Only TCR cDNA sequences supported by at least two reads were kept to exclude erroneous sequences. The tcR package was used for downstream repertoire analysis, and clonotypes were matched across fractions by CDR3 nucleotide sequence plus V segment. VDJmatch was used to annotate antigen specificity against VDJdb, with one amino acid substitution in CDR3 allowed. The reads underwent TCRdb reprocessing, giving one record for each CDR3 protein sequence and no DNA. Here the V and J calls rest on TCRdb's processing, not on the authors' analysis. The table for this sample lists 500,000 to 700,000 distinct CDR3 sequences. Less than 4.5% of the sample is taken by the ten largest.

The germline V gene yields SGHTA for CDR1 and FQGNSA for CDR2. The CDR3 has 15 amino acids, counting the end cysteine and phenylalanine. This entry has no DNA. Rearrangement joined TRBV7-2 to TRBJ1-4; as DNA is missing, the TRBD1 call by TCRdb cannot be tested. The TCR comes from a man younger than 35 in good health. Donor details come from another sample of the same person, matched by shared clones. The sample taken for sequencing was blood T cells: a sorted CD56 or NKG2C T cell subset, CD4+ or CD8+ T cells, or bulk PBMC T cells (not recorded which). CDR3 protein: CASSSFTGVNEKLFF.